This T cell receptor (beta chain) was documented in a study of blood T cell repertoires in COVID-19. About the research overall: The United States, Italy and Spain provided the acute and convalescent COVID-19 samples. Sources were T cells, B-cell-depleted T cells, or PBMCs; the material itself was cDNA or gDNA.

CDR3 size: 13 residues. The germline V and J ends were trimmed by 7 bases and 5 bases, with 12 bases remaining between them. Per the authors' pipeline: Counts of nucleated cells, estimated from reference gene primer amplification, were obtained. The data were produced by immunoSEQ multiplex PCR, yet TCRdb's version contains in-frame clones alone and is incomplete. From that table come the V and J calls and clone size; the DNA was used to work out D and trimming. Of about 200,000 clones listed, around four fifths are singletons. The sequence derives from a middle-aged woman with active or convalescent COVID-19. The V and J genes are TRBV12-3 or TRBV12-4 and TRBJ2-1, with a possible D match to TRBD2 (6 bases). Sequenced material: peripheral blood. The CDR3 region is CASNGGLNNEQFF. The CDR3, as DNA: TGTGCCAGCAATGGGGGGTTAAACAATGAGCAGTTCTTC.